This entry lists 32 T cell receptor beta chains sequenced from one sample in a study of blood T cells in healthy people across ages. Sample-barcoded 5' priming and a J-beta primer mix drove a second PCR of about 6 to 12 cycles. TCRdb re-derived calls from the 5' RACE reads in MiXCR, one entry per CDR3 protein. The data contain about 780,000 distinct CDR3 sequences, around 62% of them seen just once; the ten biggest clones take up about 30%. Sequencing was done on a sample of blood. The receptors come from a man aged 25 to 40 in good health.

The chain carries TRBV3-1 and TRBJ1-5; D is undetermined. From germline, CDR1 is LGHDT and CDR2 YNNKEL (reference sequence). CDR3 length: 15 residues. Trimming removed 0 bases at V and 8 bases at J, with 14 bases between. The CDR3 DNA is TGTGCCAGCAGCCAAGATGTTGCATCTCGCGAGCCCCAGCATTTT. It is translated as CASSQDVASREPQHF. The complete variable domain, with remaining parts taken from reference TRBV3-1 and TRBJ1-5, reads DTAVSQTPKYLVTQMGNDKSIKCEQNLGHDTMYWYKQDSKKFLKIMFSYNNKELIINETVPNRFSPKSPDKAHLNLHINSLELGDSAVYFCASSQDVASREPQHFGDGTRLSIL.

The V gene is TRBV7-9, the J gene TRBJ2-5; D unresolved. The CDR3 sequence is 13 residues long. The V end was cut by 5 bases, the J end by 1 base, with 8 bases between. Germline V lookup: CDR1 SEHNR, CDR2 FQNEAQ (reference sequence). Here the CDR3 reads CASSRPSQETQYF. CDR3 bases: TGTGCCAGCAGCCGCCCCTCCCAAGAGACCCAGTACTTC.

The chain is built from TRBV20-1 and TRBJ2-3, with a possible D match to TRBD1 (5 bases). CDR1 and CDR2 (germline): DFQATT, SNEGSKA (reference sequence). CDR3 length: 11 residues. The V gene lost 3 bases and the J gene lost 8 bases, with 9 bases spanning the gap. The CDR3 loop reads CSARNQGTQYF. As DNA, the CDR3 is TGCAGTGCTAGGAATCAGGGTACGCAGTATTTT.

Concerning this clonotype itself: Likely a read error: the CDR3 ends without its conserved phenylalanine or tryptophan. This chain joins TRBV4-3 and TRBJ2-7; 7 bases fit TRBD1. The CDR3 has 14 amino acids. Germline CDR1 reads LGHNA; CDR2 reads YSLEER. V lost 1 base to trimming and J lost 4 bases; unmatched junction nucleotides: 4. CDR3 nucleotide sequence: TGCGCCAGCAGCCAAGTTAGGGGGCGATACGAGCAGTACTCC. The encoded protein is CASSQVRGRYEQYS.

To note about this clonotype: A read error may produce the germline difference seen at one junction end. V and J are TRBV12-5 and TRBJ1-2; 8 bases match TRBD1. The CDR3 sequence is 15 residues long. CDR1 and CDR2 from the germline V gene are LGHNT and FRNRAP. Written as DNA, the CDR3 is TGCGCTAGTGGTGACACCAGGGGGCCTAACTATGGCTACACCTTC. Protein: CASGDTRGPNYGYTF.

The chain carries TRBV5-1 and TRBJ2-1; a possible D gene is TRBD1 (5 bases). V shed 1 base and J shed 8 bases, with 10 bases lying between them. CDR3 length equals 13 residues. Germline V gene data show CDR1 as SGHRS and CDR2 as YFSETQ. In nucleotides, the CDR3 is TGCGCCAGCAGCTTGAATGGGGCGGATGAGCAGTTCTTC. It yields the protein CASSLNGADEQFF.

The CDR3 DNA is TGTGCCAGCAGCTTAGGCTTCGGGGCGGGGTATGGCTACACCTTC. Protein sequence: CASSLGFGAGYGYTF. The chain employs TRBV7-2 and TRBJ1-2; perhaps TRBD1 as D (5 bases). V shed 1 base and J shed 5 bases, with 14 bases lying between them. This CDR3 contains 15 residues. Germline loops: CDR1 SGHTA, CDR2 FQGNSA.

The rearrangement uses TRBV7-2 and TRBJ2-7; 9 nucleotides line up with TRBD1. This CDR3 contains 13 residues. Germline V gives CDR1 SGHTA, CDR2 FQGNSA. Germline trimming cut 4 bases from V and 5 bases from J; bases unmatched to any gene: 3. CDR3 loop: CASSSRDRDEQYF. The DNA of the CDR3 is TGTGCCAGCAGCTCCCGGGACAGGGACGAGCAGTACTTC.

For this clonotype: Mismatch with germline at one junction end may stem from a read error. The J gene is TRBJ2-5, the V gene TRBV24-1; 8 bases agree with TRBD2. This CDR3 has 17 residues. Germline lookup yields CDR1 KGHDR and CDR2 SFDVKD. DNA of the CDR3: TGTGCCACCAGTGATGCCGCCGGGGGGGGGTACCAAGAGACCCGGTACTTC. Translated, it gives CATSDAAGGGYQETRYF.

The gene calls are TRBV29-1 and TRBJ2-1; D not certain. Germline loops: CDR1 SQVTM, CDR2 ANQGSEA. This CDR3 region has 13 residues. V lost 8 bases to trimming and J lost 0 bases, with 11 bases between them. CDR3 sequence reads: CSLGLGSYNEQFF. The DNA for the CDR3 is TGCAGCCTGGGGTTGGGCTCCTACAATGAGCAGTTCTTC.

The chain has TRBV5-1 and TRBJ2-7; no clear D gene. This CDR3 contains 14 residues. CDR1 SGHRS and CDR2 YFSETQ come from the germline V gene. Trimming stripped 0 bases from V and 5 bases from J, with 12 bases between. The CDR3 DNA sequence: TGCGCCAGCAGCTTGGCACCGTATCCTAACGAGCAGTACTTC. This gives the protein CASSLAPYPNEQYF. Full variable domain (remainder filled in from reference TRBV5-1 and TRBJ2-7): KAGVTQTPRYLIKTRGQQVTLSCSPISGHRSVSWYQQTPGQGLQFLFEYFSETQRNKGNFPGRFSGRQFSNSRSEMNVSTLELGDSALYLCASSLAPYPNEQYFGPGTRLTVT.

A single count supports this clonotype. This chain uses TRBV5-1 with TRBJ2-5; 7 nucleotides align to TRBD1. The J call may be incorrect, as the DNA end agrees better with TRBJ2-7. The CDR3 is 12 amino acids. Germline-derived CDR1 and CDR2 are SGHRS and YFSETQ. The CDR3, as DNA: TGCGCCCCCAGGGGACAGCTCTACGAGCAGTACTTC. This sequence encodes CAPRGQLYEQYF.

The chain recombines TRBV7-9 with TRBJ2-3; 12 bases match TRBD2. Germline CDR1 SEHNR, CDR2 FQNEAQ (reference sequence). V shed 5 bases, J shed 2 bases, and the junction held 8 bases outside the gene matches. The CDR3 contains 17 residues. The CDR3 nucleotides read TGTGCCAGCAGCAACCGACTAGCGGGGGTTCTCACAGATACGCAGTATTTT. Translating it yields CASSNRLAGVLTDTQYF.

This chain links TRBV6-2 or TRBV6-3 with TRBJ2-3, with 9 bases lining up with TRBD1. Germline CDR1 and CDR2: MNHEY and SVGEGT. The V gene end was trimmed by 3 bases and the J gene end by 3 bases; junction bases not matched to a gene: 4. CDR3 length: 15 residues. DNA for the CDR3: TGTGCCAGCAGTTATTTGGACAGGGGAACAGATACGCAGTATTTT. This encodes CASSYLDRGTDTQYF.

The V gene is TRBV29-1, the J gene TRBJ2-2; a possible D gene is TRBD1 (7 bases). V gave up 8 bases and J gave up 4 bases, with 17 bases separating them. The length of the CDR3 is 14 residues. CDR1 is SQVTM and CDR2 is ANQGSEA in the germline V gene. The CDR3 spells CSSRRDSGTGELFF. CDR3 bases: TGCAGCTCCCGGAGGGACAGCGGCACCGGGGAGCTGTTTTTT.

The chain joins TRBV20-1 to TRBJ2-7, with TRBD1 identical over 8 bases. The CDR3 covers 14 residues. J lost 3 bases, V lost 3 bases, and 7 bases had no gene match. Germline lookup yields CDR1 DFQATT and CDR2 SNEGSKA (reference sequence). This CDR3 is CSASGRTGIYEQYF. The DNA of the CDR3 is TGCAGTGCTAGTGGGAGGACAGGGATCTACGAGCAGTACTTC.

The DNA of the CDR3 is TGTGCCAGCAGCTTAACCCAGGGGGCGAAAGCTTTCTTT. This sequence encodes CASSLTQGAKAFF. The chain is built from TRBV7-3 and TRBJ1-1; 8 bases are shared with TRBD1. Germline V gene data show CDR1 as SGHTA and CDR2 as FQGTGA. The CDR3 has 13 residues. J gave up 9 bases and V 0 bases, and 3 bases lay outside the gene matches.

Worth noting for this clonotype: Its ends do not fully match the called genes, so a read error is possible. The chain recombines TRBV6-6 with TRBJ1-2; D remains ambiguous. The CDR3 totals 12 residues. Germline V gives CDR1 MNHNY, CDR2 SVGAGI (reference sequence). The CDR3 here is CASNDGFFHNTF. CDR3 in DNA: TGTGCTAGCAACGACGGGTTTTTTCATAACACCTTC.

This clonotype showed up many times. This may stem from a read error, because a much larger clone lies one nucleotide away. This chain links TRBV29-1 with TRBJ2-1, with D tentatively TRBD1 (5 bases). Germline V gene sequence: CDR1 SQVTM, CDR2 ANQGSEA. This CDR3 has 14 amino acids. V was shortened by 2 bases and J by 6 bases, with 14 bases between the two germline ends. CDR3 amino acids: CSVEPAGRFNEQFF. CDR3 DNA: TGCAGCGTTGAACCGGCAGGGCGGTTCAATGAGCAGTTCTTC.

The chain uses TRBV6-5 and TRBJ1-2; TRBD1 might be the D (6 bases). CDR3 length: 15 amino acids. Germline assignment: CDR1 MNHEY and CDR2 SVGAGI. V shed 4 bases and J shed 1 base, with 13 bases lying between them. The CDR3 sequence: CASSSPRDINYGYTF. The CDR3, as DNA: TGTGCCAGCAGTTCCCCCCGGGACATTAACTATGGCTACACCTTC.

This rearrangement joins TRBV28 to TRBJ2-7, with 7 positions matching TRBD1. V dropped 2 bases and J dropped 0; count of bases not matched to a gene: 4. This CDR3 region has 15 residues. CDR1 and CDR2 from the germline V gene are MDHEN and SYDVKM. In nucleotides, the CDR3 is TGTGCCAGCAGTTTACCAGGGGACAGCTCCTACGAGCAGTACTTC. Residues: CASSLPGDSSYEQYF.

This sequence joins TRBV29-1 and TRBJ1-2, with D hard to call. Trimming stripped 5 bases from V and 5 bases from J, with 9 bases between. The CDR3 contains 11 residues. The germline V gene encodes CDR1 SQVTM and CDR2 ANQGSEA. CDR3 nucleotide sequence: TGCAGCGTTCCATCCACATATGGCTACACCTTC. Its protein product is CSVPSTYGYTF.

The chain has TRBV20-1 and TRBJ2-7; D tentatively fits TRBD1 or TRBD2 (5 bases each). Trimming took off 7 bases at V and 2 bases at J, with 21 bases between the two ends. Looked up from germline, CDR1 is DFQATT and CDR2 is SNEGSKA (reference sequence). CDR3 length: 15 amino acids. Here the CDR3 DNA reads TGCAGTGTTCCCACCTTCCGGGACCGAGCCTACGAGCAGTACTTC. Translation: CSVPTFRDRAYEQYF.

This clonotype was observed once. CDR3 loop: CACTSPGPPDTQYF. The CDR3 nucleotides are TGTGCCTGCACTTCTCCCGGACCCCCAGATACGCAGTATTTT. The rearrangement uses TRBV27 and TRBJ2-3; D gene unclear. CDR3 length: 14 amino acids. The V end was cut by 11 bases, the J end by 4 bases, with 19 bases between. Germline V lookup: CDR1 MNHEY, CDR2 SMNVEV (reference sequence).

This clonotype was picked up a small number of times. In DNA, the CDR3 is TGTGCCAGCAGCCCAGCCCCTTTCATGCAAGAGACCCAGTACTTC. It codes for CASSPAPFMQETQYF. This chain joins TRBV5-5 and TRBJ2-5; D remains ambiguous. Trimming shortened V by 4 bases and J by 2 bases, and 15 bases separated the two germline ends. Germline V CDR1 and CDR2: SGHKS, YYEKEE (reference sequence). The CDR3 extends over 15 amino acids. The full variable domain, with the rest looked up from reference TRBV5-5 and TRBJ2-5, is DAGVTQSPTHLIKTRGQQVTLRCSPISGHKSVSWYQQVLGQGPQFIFQYYEKEERGRGNFPDRFSARQFPNYSSELNVNALLLGDSALYLCASSPAPFMQETQYFGPGTRLLVL.

In its sample, this clonotype was seen a few times. This sequence joins TRBV6-2 or TRBV6-3 and TRBJ1-2; 7 nucleotides line up with TRBD1. From germline, CDR1 is MNHEY and CDR2 SVGEGT. This CDR3 has 15 amino acids. V shed 6 bases, J shed 2 bases, and the junction held 9 bases outside the gene matches. The CDR3 reads CASRPDRQGNYGYTF. CDR3 nucleotides: TGTGCCAGCAGGCCGGACAGGCAAGGGAACTATGGCTACACCTTC.

This clonotype was seen more than once but under ten times. V gene TRBV3-1 combines with J gene TRBJ2-1; no clear D. The CDR3 is made up of 12 amino acids. Trimming cost V 10 bases and J 3 bases, with 10 bases left between them. The germline V gene encodes CDR1 LGHDT and CDR2 YNNKEL (reference sequence). CDR3 in amino acids: CATSLLYNEQFF. The CDR3 DNA sequence: TGTGCCACCTCTCTCCTCTACAATGAGCAGTTCTTC.

The rearrangement uses TRBV6-5 and TRBJ2-5; D gene unclear. The CDR3 contains 14 residues. V lost 10 bases, J lost 3 bases, and 18 bases lay in between. Germline values: CDR1 MNHEY, CDR2 SVGAGI. CDR3 protein: CATDPRTGEETQYF. The CDR3 coding sequence is TGTGCCACCGACCCCAGGACGGGCGAAGAGACCCAGTACTTC.

This clonotype was found a few times. The CDR3 DNA reads TGCGCCAGCAGCCCCGGGGGGAGGTACCAAGAGACCCAGTACTTC. As protein: CASSPGGRYQETQYF. This rearrangement joins TRBV4-3 to TRBJ2-5; 7 positions agree with TRBD2. Germline V gives CDR1 LGHNA, CDR2 YSLEER. Trimming cost V 4 bases and J 0 bases; bases outside gene matches: 5. The CDR3 spans 15 residues.

The rearrangement uses TRBV28 and TRBJ2-3; 8 nucleotides match TRBD1. CDR1 is MDHEN and CDR2 is SYDVKM in the germline V gene. After removal of 2 bases from V and 6 bases from J, the junction contained 7 bases not matched to a gene. CDR3 length equals 15 residues. The CDR3, as DNA: TGTGCCAGCAGTTTAATCAAGACAGGGGTTGATACGCAGTATTTT. Translation gives CASSLIKTGVDTQYF.

The sample holds a few counts of this clonotype. CDR3 loop: CASGGSERGGTDTQYF. DNA of the CDR3: TGTGCCAGCGGTGGGAGCGAGCGGGGGGGCACAGATACGCAGTATTTT. The V gene is TRBV12-3 or TRBV12-4, the J gene TRBJ2-3; 9 bases are a match to TRBD2. There are 16 residues in the CDR3. J was trimmed by 1 base and V by 8 bases; bases with no gene match: 10.

The chain uses TRBV6-1 and TRBJ2-1; a weak D match, TRBD2 (6 bases). Trimming cost V 3 bases and J 15 bases, with 12 bases left between them. The CDR3 sequence is 11 residues long. Germline V gene sequence: CDR1 MNHNS, CDR2 SASEGT. This chain's CDR3 is CASSDPGDGFF. In DNA, the CDR3 is TGTGCCAGCAGTGATCCGGGAGACGGGTTCTTC.